This TCR beta chain was recorded in a study of PD-1 and CTLA-4 blockade in melanoma. The assay was immunoSEQ multiplex PCR, and TCRdb's table has in-frame clones only and misses some. There are around 32,000 clones in the sample; 70% to 90% occur only once, and about 8.9% lies in the top ten. The source is a human donor with melanoma. This specimen consisted of CD8+ T cells from peripheral blood, obtained before anti-PD-1 treatment.

CDR3 residues: CASSPPLGDEQFF. CDR3 DNA: TGTGCCAGCAGCCCCCCCCTTGGGGATGAGCAGTTCTTC. V usage is TRBV7-2 and J usage is TRBJ2-1, with no clear D. The V gene lost 5 bases and the J gene lost 8 bases, with 13 bases spanning the gap. Germline loops: CDR1 SGHTA, CDR2 FQGNSA. The CDR3 totals 13 residues.